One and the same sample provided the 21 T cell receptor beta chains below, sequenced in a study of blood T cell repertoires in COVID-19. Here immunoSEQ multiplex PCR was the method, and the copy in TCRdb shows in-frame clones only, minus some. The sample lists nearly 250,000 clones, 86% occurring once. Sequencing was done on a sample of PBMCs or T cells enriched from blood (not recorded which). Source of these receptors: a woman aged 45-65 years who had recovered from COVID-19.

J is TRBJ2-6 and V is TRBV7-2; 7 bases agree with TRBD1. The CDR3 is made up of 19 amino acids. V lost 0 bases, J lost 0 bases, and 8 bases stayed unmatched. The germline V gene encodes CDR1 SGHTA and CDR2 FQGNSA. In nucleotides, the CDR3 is TGTGCCAGCAGCTTAGCTTACGACAGGGTCCGCTCTGGGGCCAACGTCCTGACTTTC. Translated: CASSLAYDRVRSGANVLTF.

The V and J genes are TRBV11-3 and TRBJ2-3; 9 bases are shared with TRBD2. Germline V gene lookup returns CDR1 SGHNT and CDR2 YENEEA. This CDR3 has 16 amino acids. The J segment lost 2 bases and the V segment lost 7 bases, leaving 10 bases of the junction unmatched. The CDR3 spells CASTQRGDGYTDTQYF. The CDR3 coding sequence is TGTGCCAGCACGCAGCGGGGGGATGGGTACACAGATACGCAGTATTTT. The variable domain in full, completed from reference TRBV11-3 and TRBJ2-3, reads EAGVVQSPRYKIIEKKQPVAFWCNPISGHNTLYWYLQNLGQGPELLIRYENEEAVDDSQLPKDRFSAERLKGVDSTLKIQPAELGDSAVYLCASTQRGDGYTDTQYFGPGTRLTVL.

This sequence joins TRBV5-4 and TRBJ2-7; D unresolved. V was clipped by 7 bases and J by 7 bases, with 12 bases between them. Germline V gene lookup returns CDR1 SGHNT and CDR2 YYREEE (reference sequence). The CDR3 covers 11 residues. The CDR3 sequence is CASGVPREQYF. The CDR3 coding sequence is TGTGCCAGCGGAGTCCCAAGGGAGCAGTACTTC.

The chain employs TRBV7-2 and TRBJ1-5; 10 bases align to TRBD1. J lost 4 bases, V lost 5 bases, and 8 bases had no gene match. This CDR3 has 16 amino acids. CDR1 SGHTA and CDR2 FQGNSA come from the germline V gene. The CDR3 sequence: CASSPGTGANNQPQHF. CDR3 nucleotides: TGTGCCAGCAGCCCGGGGACAGGGGCAAATAATCAGCCCCAGCATTTT.

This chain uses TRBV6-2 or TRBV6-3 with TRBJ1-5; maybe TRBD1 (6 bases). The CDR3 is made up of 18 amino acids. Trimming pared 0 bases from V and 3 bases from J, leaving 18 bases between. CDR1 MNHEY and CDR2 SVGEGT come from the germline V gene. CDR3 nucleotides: TGTGCCAGCAGTTACTCAGCCCCCGGGAGGGGGGTCAATCAGCCCCAGCATTTT. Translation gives CASSYSAPGRGVNQPQHF.

The CDR3 region is CASSPDGGNTIYF. The CDR3 DNA reads TGTGCCAGCAGTCCCGATGGCGGAAACACCATATATTTT. The chain carries TRBV27 and TRBJ1-3; D is uncertain. The CDR3 covers 13 residues. CDR1 and CDR2 (germline): MNHEY, SMNVEV (reference sequence). The V end lost 5 bases, the J end lost 4 bases, and 9 bases lay between the germline ends.

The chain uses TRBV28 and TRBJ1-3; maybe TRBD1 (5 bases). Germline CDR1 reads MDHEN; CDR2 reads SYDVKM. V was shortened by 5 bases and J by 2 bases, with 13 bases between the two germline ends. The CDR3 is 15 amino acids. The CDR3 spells CASSRDGGAGNTIYF. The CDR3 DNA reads TGTGCCAGCAGTCGTGACGGGGGTGCTGGAAACACCATATATTTT.

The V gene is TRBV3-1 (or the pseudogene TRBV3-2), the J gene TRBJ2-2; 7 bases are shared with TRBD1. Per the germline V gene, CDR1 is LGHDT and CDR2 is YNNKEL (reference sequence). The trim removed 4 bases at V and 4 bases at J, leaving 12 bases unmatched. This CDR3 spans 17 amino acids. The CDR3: CASSPHAGDSRTGELFF. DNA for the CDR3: TGTGCCAGCAGCCCCCACGCCGGGGACAGCCGCACCGGGGAGCTGTTTTTT.

CDR3 coding DNA: TGTGCCAGCAGCTTATATCAGGGCCAGCCCCAGCATTTT. Amino acid sequence: CASSLYQGQPQHF. The rearrangement links TRBV7-3 to TRBJ1-5; the D gene is possibly TRBD1 (5 bases). V was shortened by 2 bases and J by 7 bases, with 9 bases between the two germline ends. CDR3 size: 13 residues. Germline values: CDR1 SGHTA, CDR2 FQGTGA.

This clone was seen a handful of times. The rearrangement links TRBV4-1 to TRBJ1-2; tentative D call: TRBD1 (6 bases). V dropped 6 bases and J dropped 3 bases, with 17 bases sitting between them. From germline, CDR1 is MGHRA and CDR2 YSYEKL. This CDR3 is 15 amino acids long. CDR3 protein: CASRHNPGDHYGYTF. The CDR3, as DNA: TGCGCCAGCAGACATAACCCAGGGGACCACTATGGCTACACCTTC.

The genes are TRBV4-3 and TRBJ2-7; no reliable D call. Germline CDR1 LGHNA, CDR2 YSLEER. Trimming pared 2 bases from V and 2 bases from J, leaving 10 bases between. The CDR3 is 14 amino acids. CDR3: CASSQLPGTYEQYF. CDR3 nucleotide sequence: TGCGCCAGCAGCCAACTGCCCGGTACCTACGAGCAGTACTTC.

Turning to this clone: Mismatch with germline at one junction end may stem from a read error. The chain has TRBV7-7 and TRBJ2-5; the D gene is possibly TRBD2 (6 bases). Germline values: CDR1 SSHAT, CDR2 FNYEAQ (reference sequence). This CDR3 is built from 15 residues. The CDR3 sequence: CASSLRPAGQETQYF. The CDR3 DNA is TGTGCTAGCAGCTTACGACCTGCGGGACAAGAGACCCAGTACTTC.

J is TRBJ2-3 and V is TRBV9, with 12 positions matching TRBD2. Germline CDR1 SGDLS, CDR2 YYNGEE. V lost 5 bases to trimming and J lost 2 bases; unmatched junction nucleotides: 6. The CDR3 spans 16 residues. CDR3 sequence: CASSRLAGDLTDTQYF. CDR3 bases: TGTGCCAGCAGTAGACTAGCGGGAGACCTCACAGATACGCAGTATTTT. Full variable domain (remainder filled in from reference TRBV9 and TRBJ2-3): DSGVTQTPKHLITATGQRVTLRCSPRSGDLSVYWYQQSLDQGLQFLIQYYNGEERAKGNILERFSAQQFPDLHSELNLSSLELGDSALYFCASSRLAGDLTDTQYFGPGTRLTVL.

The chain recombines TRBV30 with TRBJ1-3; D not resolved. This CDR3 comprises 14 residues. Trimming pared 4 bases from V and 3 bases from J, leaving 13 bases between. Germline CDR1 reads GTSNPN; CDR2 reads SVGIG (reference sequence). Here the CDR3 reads CAWTWSGFGNTIYF. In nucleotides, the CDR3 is TGTGCCTGGACGTGGTCGGGGTTTGGAAACACCATATATTTT.

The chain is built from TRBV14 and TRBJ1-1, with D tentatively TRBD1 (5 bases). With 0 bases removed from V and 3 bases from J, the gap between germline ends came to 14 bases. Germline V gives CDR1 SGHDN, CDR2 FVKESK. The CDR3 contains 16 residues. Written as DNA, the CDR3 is TGTGCCAGCAGCCAAGATCAGGGAAGTAGGGACACTGAAGCTTTCTTT. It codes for CASSQDQGSRDTEAFF.

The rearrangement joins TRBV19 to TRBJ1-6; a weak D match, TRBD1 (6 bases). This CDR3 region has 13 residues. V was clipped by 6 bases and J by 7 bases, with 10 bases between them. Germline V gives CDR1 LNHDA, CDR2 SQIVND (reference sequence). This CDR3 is CASRGTFNSPLHF. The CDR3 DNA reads TGTGCCAGTAGAGGGACATTCAATTCACCCCTCCACTTT.

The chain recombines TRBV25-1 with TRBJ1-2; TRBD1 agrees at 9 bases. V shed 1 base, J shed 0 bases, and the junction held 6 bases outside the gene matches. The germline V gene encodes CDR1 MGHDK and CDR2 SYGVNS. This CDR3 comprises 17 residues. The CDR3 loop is CASSELGTGNSNYGYTF. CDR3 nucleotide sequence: TGTGCCAGCAGTGAATTGGGGACAGGGAATTCTAACTATGGCTACACCTTC.

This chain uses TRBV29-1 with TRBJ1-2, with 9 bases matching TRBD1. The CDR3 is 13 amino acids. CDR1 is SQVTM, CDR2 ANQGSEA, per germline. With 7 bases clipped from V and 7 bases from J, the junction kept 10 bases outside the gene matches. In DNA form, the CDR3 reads TGCAGCGCTCGGGACAGGGAACTATCTGGCTACACCTTC. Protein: CSARDRELSGYTF.

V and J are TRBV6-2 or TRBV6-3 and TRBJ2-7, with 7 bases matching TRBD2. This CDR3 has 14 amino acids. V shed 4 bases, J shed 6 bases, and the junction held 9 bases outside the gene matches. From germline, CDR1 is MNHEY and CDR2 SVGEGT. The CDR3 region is CASSFQRDRGEQYF. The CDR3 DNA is TGTGCCAGCAGTTTCCAGCGGGATCGGGGCGAGCAGTACTTC.

CDR3 DNA sequence: TGTGCCAGCAGCGTACCACAGGGGCGGGATGAAAAACTGTTTTTT. Amino acids: CASSVPQGRDEKLFF. This rearrangement joins TRBV7-9 to TRBJ1-4, with TRBD1 identical over 7 bases. The CDR3 spans 15 residues. Germline V gene lookup returns CDR1 SEHNR and CDR2 FQNEAQ (reference sequence). V gave up 5 bases and J gave up 6 bases; unmatched junction bases: 9.

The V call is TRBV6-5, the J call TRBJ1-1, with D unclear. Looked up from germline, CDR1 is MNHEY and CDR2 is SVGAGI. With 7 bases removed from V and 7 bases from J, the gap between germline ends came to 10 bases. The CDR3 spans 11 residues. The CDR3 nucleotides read TGTGCCAGCACCCACGGGGTTGAAGCTTTCTTT. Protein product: CASTHGVEAFF.